This TCR beta chain stems from a study of kidney transplant recipient with SARS-CoV-2 infection. One entry per CDR3 protein, called by TCRdb with MiXCR from the reads. This table holds about 250,000 distinct CDR3 sequences, more than 25% found once. This clonotype originated in a male patient aged 30 to 39 who had COVID-19 and was a kidney transplant recipient. Some T cells may trace back to the graft donor. Sequencing was performed on a blood sample, taken at baseline and between days 110 and 120 from a kidney transplant recipient.

In nucleotides, the CDR3 is TGTGCCAGCAGTACTACCGGGACAGGTTACAATGAGCAGTTCTTC. Translation: CASSTTGTGYNEQFF. The chain recombines TRBV28 with TRBJ2-1, with 8 bases fitting TRBD1. V was pared by 5 bases and J by 4 bases, with 7 bases of the junction left unmatched. The CDR3 totals 15 residues. The germline V gene encodes CDR1 MDHEN and CDR2 SYDVKM.